This T cell receptor beta chain appears in the sequencing data of a study of blood T cell repertoires in COVID-19. In the original analysis: Quantification of nucleated cells was approximated via reference gene primer amplification. The method was immunoSEQ multiplex PCR; TCRdb's version includes in-frame clones alone and lacks a portion of them. D and trimming come from the DNA, and the V and J calls and clone size come from that table. Seen here are 200,000 to 250,000 clones, 80% to 90% observed once, and the top ten hold more than 3%. This CDR3 comprises 14 residues. V shed 0 bases and J shed 4 bases, with 10 bases lying between them. CDR1 is SGHRS, CDR2 YFSETQ, per germline.

This clonotype was sampled from a woman aged 30 to 39 who had been exposed to COVID-19. V gene TRBV5-1 combines with J gene TRBJ2-5; D unclear. The sequencing input was PBMCs or T cells enriched from blood (not recorded which). CDR3 sequence (DNA): TGCGCCAGCAGCTTGGTTGGGCATTCAGAGACCCAGTACTTC. Protein: CASSLVGHSETQYF.